Listed below are T cell receptor beta chains from one sample, sequenced in a study of T cell repertoires in cytomegalovirus infection. Which antigens these TCRs recognize remains unknown. Via MiXCR, TCRdb re-called the reads, giving one row per CDR3 protein. Of roughly 920,000 distinct CDR3 sequences listed, about a third are singletons. The sequencing here drew on cultured CD8+ T cells from PBMCs, taken from culture after CMV antigen stimulation. The source of these receptors is a human donor in good health (CMV status not recorded). Some clones in this sample may be carry-over from other donors' samples. CDR3s include the opening cysteine and the closing phenylalanine or tryptophan. D genes are given only for firm matches. Only some rows state a clone size, as once, few, many or a class for expanded clones.

D gene	clone size	J gene	V gene	CDR3 DNA	CDR3 protein
TRBD2	.	TRBJ2-7	TRBV11-2	TGTGCCAGCAGCCGATGGGATAAGCGGGGCCACCACTACGAGCAGTACTTC	CASSRWDKRGHHYEQYF
.	.	TRBJ2-7	TRBV6-1	TGTGCCAGCAGTTTAATACTACAGGGCTACGAGCAGTACTTC	CASSLILQGYEQYF
TRBD1	.	TRBJ1-2	TRBV18	TGTGCCAGCTCACCAGACAGGGGGTACTATGGCTACACCTTC	CASSPDRGYYGYTF
TRBD1	few	TRBJ2-7	TRBV2	TGTGCCAGCAGTCATAATCCGGGACAGGGGAGCTCCTACGAGCAGTACTTC	CASSHNPGQGSSYEQYF
TRBD1	.	TRBJ2-4	TRBV12-3/TRBV12-4	TGTGCCAGCAGTTTAGTACCCCCGGGACAGGGCGGGACAAACATTCAGTACTTC	CASSLVPPGQGGTNIQYF
TRBD2	few	TRBJ2-3	TRBV10-3	TGTGCCATCAGGGTAAAGCTAGCGGGGGTTACAGATACGCAGTATTTT	CAIRVKLAGVTDTQYF
.	.	TRBJ2-5	TRBV6-4	TGTGCCAGCTACCAGGGGGAGACCCAGTACTTC	CASYQGETQYF
TRBD2	.	TRBJ2-4	TRBV6-2/TRBV6-3	TGTGCCAGCAGTTACTCGGGTAGCGGGGAAGCCAAAAACATTCAGTACTTC	CASSYSGSGEAKNIQYF
TRBD1	.	TRBJ1-6	TRBV13	TGTGCCAGCAGCCTCTCCTCGGGGACAGGGAATTCACCCCTCCACTTT	CASSLSSGTGNSPLHF
.	few	TRBJ1-1	TRBV7-9	TGTGCCAGCAGCTCCCTTTTTCCATTGGGGCAGGCCCGGACTGGCCTAGAAGCTTTCTTT	CASSSLFPLGQARTGLEAFF
TRBD1	few	TRBJ1-1	TRBV5-4	TGTGCCAGCAGCCGAGATGCAGGGGGCGCGGCGGCTGAAGCTTTCTTT	CASSRDAGGAAAEAFF
.	few	TRBJ2-7	TRBV19	TGTGCCAGTAGTATCAACAGGGCATCCTACGAGCAGTACTTC	CASSINRASYEQYF
.	.	TRBJ2-7	TRBV4-1	TGCACCAGCAGCCAAGATCCAATTGGCACATCCTACGAGCAGTACTTC	CTSSQDPIGTSYEQYF
TRBD1	.	TRBJ1-2	TRBV4-3	TGCGCCAGCAGCCTTGGAACAGGGGGTAAAGGGTATGGCTACACCTTC	CASSLGTGGKGYGYTF
TRBD1	.	TRBJ2-5	TRBV27	TGTGCCAGCAGGCTCAAGGCAGGGGGCCCAGAGACCCAGTACTTC	CASRLKAGGPETQYF
.	.	TRBJ2-1	TRBV6-5	TGTGCCAGCAGTTACGCTTCGGGGGAGATCAATGAGCAGTTCTTC	CASSYASGEINEQFF